These 13 T cell receptor beta chains were all obtained from the same sample, sequenced in a study of shared clonotypes between healthy human individuals. The repertoire was sequenced with immunoSEQ multiplex PCR; TCRdb's copy has only in-frame clones and lacks some. The sample lists 2 million to 2.5 million clones, 85% to 95% occurring once. Specimen: naive CD4+ T cells from PBMCs. As to subset: CD45RA+ positively selected. The receptors stem from a man younger than 30 in good health. Some clones in this sample may be carry-over from other donors' samples.

This chain connects TRBV28 to TRBJ1-2; 11 positions agree with TRBD1. Trimming removed 5 bases from V and 4 bases from J; junction bases left unmatched: 12. This CDR3 has 17 amino acids. Germline V gene sequence: CDR1 MDHEN, CDR2 SYDVKM. The DNA for the CDR3 is TGTGCCAGCAGTACCCGGACAGGGGGCCGCATTAGCTATGGCTACACCTTC. This codes for CASSTRTGGRISYGYTF.

V is TRBV5-1 and J is TRBJ2-7; a weak D match, TRBD1 (5 bases). Per germline, CDR1 SGHRS and CDR2 YFSETQ. The V gene lost 4 bases and the J gene lost 0 bases, with 17 bases spanning the gap. The CDR3 covers 16 residues. The CDR3 loop is CASSVTSGSSSYEQYF. DNA of the CDR3: TGCGCCAGCAGCGTGACATCAGGGTCCAGCTCCTACGAGCAGTACTTC.

This chain uses TRBV27 with TRBJ1-5, with 7 bases matching TRBD1. There are 14 residues in the CDR3. Germline V gives CDR1 MNHEY, CDR2 SMNVEV (reference sequence). The junction had 5 bases not matched to a gene; V was cut back by 3 bases and J by 6 bases. The CDR3 sequence: CASSFRQGVQPQHF. The CDR3 coding sequence is TGTGCCAGCAGTTTCCGACAGGGTGTTCAGCCCCAGCATTTT.

This chain uses TRBV5-1 with TRBJ2-1, with 7 bases that match TRBD2. V was clipped by 1 base and J by 10 bases; unmatched bases: 14. The germline V gene encodes CDR1 SGHRS and CDR2 YFSETQ. The CDR3 has 16 residues. The CDR3 nucleotides read TGCGCCAGCAGCTTGACCGGGACTAACCAGCGGGACGAGCAGTTCTTC. It translates to CASSLTGTNQRDEQFF.

The V call is TRBV6-1, the J call TRBJ2-7; D call uncertain. Germline V gene lookup returns CDR1 MNHNS and CDR2 SASEGT. With 1 base removed from V and 1 base from J, the gap between germline ends came to 11 bases. CDR3 length equals 15 residues. The CDR3 region has the DNA TGTGCCAGCAGTGAAGTTGGCAGCAGATCCTACGAGCAGTACTTC. It translates to CASSEVGSRSYEQYF.

The table lists this clone with a few counts. The gene calls are TRBV28 and TRBJ1-1; D unclear. V lost 8 bases and J lost 1, with 8 bases in between. The CDR3 length is 12 residues. The germline V gene encodes CDR1 MDHEN and CDR2 SYDVKM. The CDR3 is CASWRGNTEAFF. In nucleotides, the CDR3 is TGTGCCAGCTGGCGGGGGAACACTGAAGCTTTCTTT.

The CDR3: CASSETGLDEKLFF. CDR3 coding DNA: TGTGCCAGCTCTGAGACAGGGTTGGATGAAAAACTGTTTTTT. The rearrangement joins TRBV18 to TRBJ1-4; 7 nucleotides agree with TRBD1. Germline CDR1 and CDR2: KGHSH and LQKENI. J lost 6 bases, V lost 6 bases, and 7 bases had no gene match. This CDR3 contains 14 residues.

The chain couples TRBV7-2 to TRBJ2-2; no firm D call. The CDR3 has 16 amino acids. Trimming took 0 bases from V and 1 from J, leaving 9 bases between them. Germline V gene lookup returns CDR1 SGHTA and CDR2 FQGNSA. The CDR3 sequence: CASSLASTRNTGELFF. For the CDR3, the DNA is TGTGCCAGCAGCTTAGCATCCACGAGGAACACCGGGGAGCTGTTTTTT.

To note about this clone: The same CDR3 arises from other DNA sequences in this sample as well. The V and J genes are TRBV28 and TRBJ1-2; no clear D gene. There are 13 residues in the CDR3. Germline loops: CDR1 MDHEN, CDR2 SYDVKM. Deletions cut 3 bases from V and 0 bases from J, with 5 bases between. CDR3 sequence reads: CASSLQANYGYTF. The DNA for the CDR3 is TGTGCCAGCAGTTTGCAAGCTAACTATGGCTACACCTTC.

The chain links TRBV5-8 to TRBJ2-7, with 7 bases aligning to TRBD1. V lost 1 base, J lost 6 bases, and 13 bases stayed unmatched. The CDR3 contains 16 residues. In germline, CDR1 is SGHTS, CDR2 YDEGEE. CDR3 sequence: CASSLSGARGLIEQYF. The CDR3 coding sequence is TGTGCCAGCAGCTTGAGCGGTGCCAGGGGGTTGATCGAGCAGTACTTC.

The chain couples TRBV7-9 to TRBJ2-5; 11 bases agree with TRBD2. This CDR3 comprises 16 residues. Germline loops: CDR1 SEHNR, CDR2 FQNEAQ (reference sequence). V trimming: 5 bases; J trimming: 1 base; junction bases outside the gene matches: 6. The chain's CDR3 is CASSQGTSGAQETQYF. As DNA, the CDR3 is TGTGCCAGCAGCCAAGGGACTAGCGGAGCCCAAGAGACCCAGTACTTC.

The chain couples TRBV5-1 to TRBJ2-4, with TRBD2 identical over 12 bases. V gave up 4 bases and J gave up 11 bases; unmatched junction bases: 10. The CDR3 has 15 amino acids. CDR1 and CDR2 from the germline V gene are SGHRS and YFSETQ. Written as DNA, the CDR3 is TGCGCCAGCAGCCTTCGGACTAGCGGGGAAGGGGTTCAGTACTTC. Encoded protein: CASSLRTSGEGVQYF.

This chain joins TRBV10-2 and TRBJ1-2; TRBD1 matches 11 bases. This CDR3 contains 15 residues. Losses at the gene ends were 8 bases for V and 8 bases for J; bases not matched to a gene: 13. Germline values: CDR1 WSHSY, CDR2 SAAADI. The CDR3 region is CASLYNTGTGGGYTF. CDR3 coding DNA: TGCGCCAGCTTATATAATACCGGGACAGGGGGAGGCTACACCTTC.